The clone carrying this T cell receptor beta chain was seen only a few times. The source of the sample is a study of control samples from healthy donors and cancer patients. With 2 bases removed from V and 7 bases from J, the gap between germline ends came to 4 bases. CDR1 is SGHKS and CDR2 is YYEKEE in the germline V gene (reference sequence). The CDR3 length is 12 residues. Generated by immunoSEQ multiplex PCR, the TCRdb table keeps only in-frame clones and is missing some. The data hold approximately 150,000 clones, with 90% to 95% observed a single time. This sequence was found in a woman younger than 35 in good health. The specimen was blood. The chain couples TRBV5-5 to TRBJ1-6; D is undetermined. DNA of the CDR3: TGTGCCAGCAGCTTCGGGAATTCACCCCTCCACTTT. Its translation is CASSFGNSPLHF.